This T cell receptor beta chain was profiled in a study of blood T cell repertoires in COVID-19. As for the study in general: Samples taken during acute and convalescent COVID-19 were collected in the United States, Italy and Spain. The analysed material was cDNA or gDNA that came from T cells, B-cell-depleted T cells, or PBMCs.

Recovered Cohort 3 donors showed two negative PCRs, clearance, or symptom resolution. Clones were read by immunoSEQ multiplex PCR, and TCRdb kept only the in-frame ones, dropping some. The sample holds some 390,000 clones; around 87% are singletons and the top ten take 0.9% to 1.2%. The CDR3 spans 14 residues. The germline CDR1 and CDR2 sequences are SGHRS and YFSETQ. Trimming removed 1 base from V and 8 bases from J; junction bases left unmatched: 4. The source material was PBMCs or T cells enriched from blood (not recorded which). V usage is TRBV5-1 and J usage is TRBJ1-4; 8 bases map to TRBD1. The sequence was obtained from a man younger than 40 who had recovered from COVID-19. DNA for the CDR3: TGCGCCAGCAGCTTGACAGGGGGGAAAGAAAAACTGTTTTTT. This codes for CASSLTGGKEKLFF.